A single sample is the source of the 16 T cell receptor beta chains below, sequenced in a study of blood T cell repertoires in COVID-19 (dated by TCRdb to the early 2020s). Library prep was done by the immunoSEQ multiplex PCR assay. Drawn from immuneACCESS, this table holds only the in-frame rearrangements with V and J called that TCRdb kept. Clones are partly lost; checked studies trace under half to an unresolved V gene and leave the rest unexplained. Within this sample are roughly 440,000 clones, with approximately 90% of them counted one time only. The ten largest clones take up roughly 12% of the sample. Sequencing was performed on peripheral blood. The receptors were gathered from a woman between 50 and 59 years old with COVID-19, enrolled during active disease.

V and J are TRBV27 and TRBJ1-2; D is unresolved. V was shortened by 7 bases and J by 2 bases, with 11 bases between the two germline ends. From germline, CDR1 is MNHEY and CDR2 SMNVEV (reference sequence). The CDR3 covers 13 residues. The chain's CDR3 is CASTNAGNYGYTF. The CDR3 bases are TGTGCCAGCACTAACGCGGGAAACTATGGCTACACCTTC.

The genes are TRBV29-1 and TRBJ1-2; D perhaps matches TRBD1 (6 bases). Germline-derived CDR1 and CDR2 are SQVTM and ANQGSEA. Trimming took off 6 bases at V and 1 base at J, with 27 bases between the two ends. This CDR3 is built from 18 residues. The CDR3: CSVGGAGQSPLFNYGYTF. In DNA, the CDR3 is TGCAGCGTCGGGGGGGCTGGACAGAGTCCCCTCTTTAACTATGGCTACACCTTC.

About this clone: Distinct nucleotide sequences in the sample also encode this CDR3. The chain uses TRBV5-1 and TRBJ2-3; TRBD2 is a possible D gene (6 bases). CDR3 length equals 16 residues. The V gene lost 0 bases and the J gene lost 0 bases, with 11 bases spanning the gap. Germline V gene sequence: CDR1 SGHRS, CDR2 YFSETQ. The chain's CDR3 is CASSLGVAASTDTQYF. The CDR3 bases are TGCGCCAGCAGCTTGGGAGTAGCGGCTAGCACAGATACGCAGTATTTT.

The chain has TRBV5-1 and TRBJ2-1; 11 bases match TRBD2. CDR1 SGHRS and CDR2 YFSETQ come from the germline V gene. The V and J ends lost 5 bases and 4 bases, in that order; junction bases with no gene match: 17. The CDR3 consists of 19 residues. The CDR3 spells CASRRKGGELAGAYNEQFF. CDR3 bases: TGCGCCAGCAGACGGAAAGGAGGGGAACTAGCGGGGGCGTACAATGAGCAGTTCTTC.

CDR3 nucleotide sequence: TGTGCCAGCACCTGGGGGGATGGCTACACCTTC. Amino acids: CASTWGDGYTF. The V and J genes are TRBV7-9 and TRBJ1-2; tentatively, D is TRBD1 (5 bases). CDR1 and CDR2 (germline): SEHNR, FQNEAQ (reference sequence). The V gene lost 7 bases and the J gene lost 6 bases, with 9 bases spanning the gap. The CDR3 sequence is 11 residues long.

This clone appeared once. The chain employs TRBV6-1 and TRBJ2-3, with 15 bases aligning to TRBD2. Germline V gives CDR1 MNHNS, CDR2 SASEGT. The CDR3 has 18 amino acids. V lost 1 base, J lost 3 bases, and 5 bases stayed unmatched. CDR3 sequence: CASSEVGLAGGQTDTQYF. CDR3 sequence (DNA): TGTGCCAGCAGTGAAGTGGGACTAGCGGGGGGACAGACAGATACGCAGTATTTT.

V and J are TRBV5-1 and TRBJ2-7; 7 positions match TRBD1. Germline V gene sequence: CDR1 SGHRS, CDR2 YFSETQ. The CDR3 consists of 18 residues. V shed 0 bases and J 6 bases; nucleotides not matched to a gene: 18. For the CDR3, the DNA is TGCGCCAGCAGCTTGGCCTCCCGGGACAGCCCCTATCTCGGCGAGCAGTACTTC. Its protein product is CASSLASRDSPYLGEQYF.

V and J are TRBV11-2 and TRBJ2-7; D uncertain. The CDR3 extends over 11 amino acids. The V end was cut by 5 bases, the J end by 5 bases, with 7 bases between. Germline values: CDR1 SGHAT, CDR2 FQNNGV. CDR3 DNA sequence: TGTGCCAGCAGCGGCCCCCACGAGCAGTACTTC. Amino acids: CASSGPHEQYF.

V gene TRBV28 combines with J gene TRBJ1-1; a weak D match, TRBD1 (6 bases). The germline CDR1 and CDR2 sequences are MDHEN and SYDVKM. Deletions cut 9 bases from V and 6 bases from J, with 14 bases between. There are 12 residues in the CDR3. The CDR3 DNA follows: TGTGCCAGTCGGACAGCCCGTTCTGAAGCTTTCTTT. This translates into CASRTARSEAFF.

This chain joins TRBV19 and TRBJ1-2; a possible D gene is TRBD1 (6 bases). The length of the CDR3 is 14 residues. Deletions cut 7 bases from V and 3 bases from J, with 15 bases between. In germline, CDR1 is LNHDA, CDR2 SQIVND (reference sequence). This chain's CDR3 is CASTLGGADYGYTF. CDR3 nucleotide sequence: TGTGCCAGTACCCTGGGGGGGGCGGACTATGGCTACACCTTC.

The V gene is TRBV30, the J gene TRBJ2-3; D gene ambiguous. Per the germline V gene, CDR1 is GTSNPN and CDR2 is SVGIG (reference sequence). V lost 4 bases and J 4 bases, leaving 12 bases between the germline ends. The CDR3 extends over 13 amino acids. CDR3 DNA: TGTGCCTGGACCGACGGGTGGGCAGATACGCAGTATTTT. Its translation: CAWTDGWADTQYF. Full variable domain (remainder filled in from reference TRBV30 and TRBJ2-3): SQTIHQWPATLVQPVGSPLSLECTVEGTSNPNLYWYRQAAGRGLQLLFYSVGIGQISSEVPQNLSASRPQDRQFILSSKKLLLSDSGFYLCAWTDGWADTQYFGPGTRLTVL.

The chain employs TRBV11-2 and TRBJ1-6; 8 positions agree with TRBD1. The CDR3 length is 16 residues. CDR1 and CDR2 from the germline V gene are SGHAT and FQNNGV. V trimming: 0 bases; J trimming: 13 bases; junction bases outside the gene matches: 11. DNA of the CDR3: TGTGCCAGCAGCTTAGATCTAGTACAGGGGGGGACTCCCCTCCACTTT. Its translation is CASSLDLVQGGTPLHF.

The chain couples TRBV28 to TRBJ2-7, with D possibly matching TRBD2 (6 bases). The germline CDR1 and CDR2 sequences are MDHEN and SYDVKM. The V end lost 7 bases, the J end lost 0 bases, and 16 bases lay between the germline ends. The CDR3 is made up of 15 amino acids. The CDR3 loop is CASTPTGTSSYEQYF. CDR3 DNA: TGTGCCAGCACTCCTACCGGGACTTCCTCCTACGAGCAGTACTTC.

The genes are TRBV6-4 and TRBJ1-6; 8 bases line up with TRBD1. Trimming cost V 0 bases and J 9 bases; bases outside gene matches: 4. This CDR3 region has 15 residues. Germline CDR1 reads MRHNA; CDR2 reads SNTAGT. DNA for the CDR3: TGTGCCAGCAGTGACTCTGGACAGGGAGGTTCACCCCTCCACTTT. Residues: CASSDSGQGGSPLHF.

This chain joins TRBV5-1 and TRBJ2-5; D is ambiguous. Germline CDR1 is SGHRS and CDR2 is YFSETQ. This CDR3 comprises 15 residues. V was trimmed by 4 bases and J by 2 bases, leaving 15 bases between them. The CDR3 DNA reads TGCGCCAGCAGCCCCACCCAGCGAGCACAAGAGACCCAGTACTTC. This translates into CASSPTQRAQETQYF.

V gene TRBV28 combines with J gene TRBJ1-2; D possibly corresponds to TRBD1 (5 bases). The CDR3 consists of 14 residues. Per germline, CDR1 MDHEN and CDR2 SYDVKM. The ends were cut back, 4 bases at V and 2 bases at J, with 11 bases in the middle. The CDR3 spells CASSSGFRNYGYTF. In DNA, the CDR3 is TGTGCCAGCAGTTCAGGGTTTAGGAACTATGGCTACACCTTC.